The rows below give T cell receptor beta chains drawn from one sample of a study of T cell repertoires in cytomegalovirus infection. TCRdb reprocessed the reads via MiXCR and lists one record per CDR3 protein. The sample includes around 900,000 distinct CDR3 sequences, around a third of them seen just once. These receptors' targets are unknown. The sequencing used cultured CD8+ T cells from PBMCs, collected from culture after CMV antigen stimulation. The source of these receptors is a human donor in good health (CMV status not recorded). Some clones in this sample may be carry-over from other donors' samples. The CDR3 runs from the conserved cysteine through the conserved F or W. D genes are given only for firm matches. Part of the rows lack a size; the others show once, few, many or a class for expanded clones.

few	TRBV19	-	TRBJ2-3	TGTGCCAGTACCCGGGGCACAGATACGCAGTATTTT	CASTRGTDTQYF
-	TRBV11-2	-	TRBJ2-7	TGTGCCAGCAGCCACAGGGTTTACGAGCAGTACTTC	CASSHRVYEQYF
-	TRBV12-3/TRBV12-4	TRBD2	TRBJ2-1	TGTGCCAGCAGTTTTAGCGGGGTAACCTACAATGAGCAGTTCTTC	CASSFSGVTYNEQFF
-	TRBV27	TRBD1	TRBJ1-3	TGTGCCAGCAGTCAGGGGGACACCATATATTTT	CASSQGDTIYF
-	TRBV29-1	-	TRBJ2-1	TGCAGCGTTGAAGGCCGGAGAAGCTCCTACAATGAGCAGTTCTTC	CSVEGRRSSYNEQFF
-	TRBV11-2	-	TRBJ1-2	TGTGCCAGCAGCTTAGAATCTGGGACCATATATGGCTACACCTTC	CASSLESGTIYGYTF
once	TRBV5-6	TRBD1	TRBJ1-2	TGTGCCAGCAGCCGATCGGGACAGGGTTTTTATGGCTACACCTTC	CASSRSGQGFYGYTF
few	TRBV9	-	TRBJ2-7	TGTGCCAGCAGCGTAGGCAGGGGGAGGGAGCAGTACTTC	CASSVGRGREQYF
-	TRBV2	-	TRBJ2-5	TGTGCCAGCAGTGAAGGGGGGCAGGGGCGTGAGACCCAGTACTTC	CASSEGGQGRETQYF
-	TRBV4-1	TRBD1	TRBJ1-2	TGCGCCAGCAGCCAAGAAACCGCCCGGGTGATCGGGACAGTTCTCCGGATGCTCTATGGCTACACCTTC	CASSQETARVIGTVLRMLYGYTF
-	TRBV7-6	-	TRBJ1-2	TGTGCCAGCAGCTTGGGGGTAGGGGCTGGTGGCTACACCTTC	CASSLGVGAGGYTF
many	TRBV27	-	TRBJ2-1	TGTGCCAGCAGTTTCCGATTGAGCTCCTACAATGAGCAGTTCTTC	CASSFRLSSYNEQFF
-	TRBV6-5	-	TRBJ2-3	TGTGCCAGCAGTTACGGTAGAACGCAGTATTTT	CASSYGRTQYF
-	TRBV4-1	TRBD1	TRBJ1-1	TGTGCCAGCAGCCAGAACAGGGGGCATGGCACTGAAGCTTTCTTT	CASSQNRGHGTEAFF
-	TRBV4-1	-	TRBJ2-7	TGCGCCAGCAGCCAAGTACCCGGGAGCTCCTACGAGCAGTACTTC	CASSQVPGSSYEQYF
-	TRBV3-1	-	TRBJ1-4	TGTGCCAGCAGCCAACTGCGTGGACCGCTTTATGCGGGTGAAAAACTGTTTTTT	CASSQLRGPLYAGEKLFF
-	TRBV7-9	-	TRBJ1-5	TGTGCCAGCAGCTTAATAGGGTTTATGGAGCCCCAGCATTTT	CASSLIGFMEPQHF
many	TRBV7-9	-	TRBJ2-7	TGTGCCAGCAGCCCTATTACTTACGAGCAGTACTTC	CASSPITYEQYF
-	TRBV27	TRBD2	TRBJ2-1	TGTGCCAGCAGTTCCGGGACTAGCGCTTCGAGCTCCTACAATGAGCAGTTCTTC	CASSSGTSASSSYNEQFF
many	TRBV7-8	TRBD1	TRBJ2-7	TGTGCCAGCAGCCCCTGGGACAGTTACGAGCAGTACTTC	CASSPWDSYEQYF
-	TRBV28	TRBD2	TRBJ2-3	TGTGCCAGCAGTTTCCCTTCTAGCGGGGGGGCCAAGAGGTATACGCAGTATTTT	CASSFPSSGGAKRYTQYF
-	TRBV11-2	-	TRBJ1-2	TGTGCCAGCAGCGCGGACAGTTCCGAGGTTGGAGTAAACGGCTACACCTTC	CASSADSSEVGVNGYTF
-	TRBV14	-	TRBJ1-1	TGTGCCAGCAGCCAAACCTGGGGCGGTGAAGCTTTCTTT	CASSQTWGGEAFF
-	TRBV10-3	TRBD1	TRBJ2-2	TGTGCCATCAGTGACGAGACAGGGGTTCGAGGGACCGGGGAGCTGTTTTTT	CAISDETGVRGTGELFF
-	TRBV6-8	TRBD1	TRBJ1-1	TGTGCCAGCAGTTACAAACAGGGGTTGTGGACTGAAGCTTTCTTT	CASSYKQGLWTEAFF
-	TRBV5-1	TRBD1	TRBJ1-6	TGCGCCAGCAGCTCGGGGACAGGGGAATCACCCCTCCACTTT	CASSSGTGESPLHF
few	TRBV7-9	TRBD1	TRBJ2-3	TGTGCCAGCAGAACCCGGGACAGGGGTTTGTTAGACACAGATACGCAGTATTTT	CASRTRDRGLLDTDTQYF
many	TRBV6-5	TRBD2	TRBJ2-1	TGTGCCAGCAGTTACTCGACTAGCGGGGGGTACAATGAGCAGTTCTTC	CASSYSTSGGYNEQFF
-	TRBV2	-	TRBJ2-7	TGTGCCAGCAGTGAAGCGCCTAGGGGCACCTTGGAGCAGTACTTC	CASSEAPRGTLEQYF
many	TRBV6-1	-	TRBJ1-5	TGTGCCAGCAGTGAAATCCTGGGGGGAAATCAGCCCCAGCATTTT	CASSEILGGNQPQHF
-	TRBV6-5	-	TRBJ2-3	TGTGCCAGCAGTTACACGTGGGCGCGCACAGATACGCAGTATTTT	CASSYTWARTDTQYF
-	TRBV14	-	TRBJ1-1	TGTGCCAGCAGCCTCCTGAGACACCTGAACACTGAAGCTTTCTTT	CASSLLRHLNTEAFF
once	TRBV6-1	-	TRBJ1-2	TGTGCCAGCAGTGAGAAGAATAACTATGGCTACACCTTC	CASSEKNNYGYTF
few	TRBV7-6	TRBD1	TRBJ2-2	TGTGCCAGCAGCTTTGACAGGGGGCGCGTTCGGGAGCTGTTTTTT	CASSFDRGRVRELFF
-	TRBV6-1	-	TRBJ2-1	TGTGCCAGCACCACTGGACTGGGCCCTAATGAGCAGTTCTTC	CASTTGLGPNEQFF
-	TRBV7-6	-	TRBJ1-4	TGTGCCACCCCACGAGGGGTAACTAATGAAAAACTGTTTTTT	CATPRGVTNEKLFF
-	TRBV4-1	-	TRBJ1-1	TGCGCCAGCAGCCAAGAAGGGGAAACGAACACTGAAGCTTTCTTT	CASSQEGETNTEAFF
few	TRBV5-4	-	TRBJ2-7	TGTGCCAGCAGCTTGAATACAGAATTGGGCTACGAGCAGTACTTC	CASSLNTELGYEQYF
once	TRBV5-5	-	TRBJ1-2	TGTGCCAGCACCTCTGTGGGGCAGGACAACTATGGCTACACCTTC	CASTSVGQDNYGYTF
-	TRBV7-4	-	TRBJ1-1	TGTGCCAGCAGCCGGGGGGACGGGAACACTGAAGCTTTCTTT	CASSRGDGNTEAFF
few	TRBV28	-	TRBJ2-3	TGTGCCAGCCTCCTCGGGGGGCAAGCAGATACGCAGTATTTT	CASLLGGQADTQYF